This T cell receptor beta chain came from a study of T cell responses to AZD1222 COVID-19 vaccine. Study-wide points: Close to half of spike-specific TCRs reportedly recognize unmutated variant regions.

Data came from immunoSEQ multiplex PCR; TCRdb stores just in-frame clones and leaves some out. Of 150,000 to 200,000 clones in the sample, around 90% were seen once. Trimming at V came to 3 bases and at J to 7 bases, leaving 11 bases not matched to a gene. Germline V lookup: CDR1 SGHTA, CDR2 FQGNSA. This CDR3 is 16 amino acids long. Points on this clone: Its specificity is unknown.

The starting material was peripheral blood, obtained 28 days after the second AZD1222 dose. The chain carries TRBV7-2 and TRBJ1-4, with TRBD1 identical over 7 bases. The TCR comes from an adult who received the AZD1222 COVID-19 vaccine. CDR3 bases: TGTGCCAGCAGCTTCAGGACAGGAGAGGGTGGTGAAAAACTGTTTTTT. It translates to CASSFRTGEGGEKLFF.